These T cell receptor beta chains were read from a single sample in a study of Ad26.COV2.S vaccination and SARS-CoV-2 variants. Clones were sequenced by immunoSEQ multiplex PCR, and TCRdb holds only the in-frame ones, with some missing. The profile shows 350,000 to 600,000 clones, 89% of them singletons. The sample consisted of peripheral blood, taken in a trial of Ad26.COV2.S vaccine versus placebo. These receptors all stem from a person between 18 and 59 years old who received the Ad26.COV2.S COVID-19 vaccine or a placebo. Both conserved end residues are part of each CDR3. A D gene is named only where the DNA matches it firmly. Some rows have no size entry. The others give once, few or many, or a class for an expanded clone.

cdr3_aa: CASSYGYRAYEQYF; cdr3_nt: TGTGCCAGCAGTTACGGTTACCGCGCCTACGAGCAGTACTTC; v_call: TRBV6-5; j_call: TRBJ2-7; clone_size: -; d_call: -; cdr3_length: 14
cdr3_aa: CASSYRTGSSTDTQYF; cdr3_nt: TGTGCCAGCAGTTACCGGACAGGGTCAAGCACAGATACGCAGTATTTT; v_call: TRBV6-5; j_call: TRBJ2-3; clone_size: -; d_call: TRBD1; cdr3_length: 16
cdr3_aa: CASKMGVYEQYF; cdr3_nt: TGTGCCAGCAAGATGGGGGTCTACGAGCAGTACTTC; v_call: TRBV2; j_call: TRBJ2-7; clone_size: -; d_call: -; cdr3_length: 12
cdr3_aa: CASSFNLAGSPQQPQHF; cdr3_nt: TGTGCCAGCAGCTTCAATCTCGCCGGGAGTCCCCAACAGCCCCAGCATTTT; v_call: TRBV7-9; j_call: TRBJ1-5; clone_size: -; d_call: -; cdr3_length: 17
cdr3_aa: CASGDSRTDTQYF; cdr3_nt: TGCGCCTCTGGGGACAGTAGAACAGATACGCAGTATTTT; v_call: TRBV5-1; j_call: TRBJ2-3; clone_size: once; d_call: TRBD1; cdr3_length: 13
cdr3_aa: CATSRDTPPGNTIYF; cdr3_nt: TGTGCCACCAGCAGAGATACCCCTCCGGGAAACACCATATATTTT; v_call: TRBV15; j_call: TRBJ1-3; clone_size: -; d_call: -; cdr3_length: 15
cdr3_aa: CASGLVNTGELFF; cdr3_nt: TGTGCTAGTGGTTTGGTAAACACCGGGGAGCTGTTTTTT; v_call: TRBV12-5; j_call: TRBJ2-2; clone_size: -; d_call: -; cdr3_length: 13
cdr3_aa: CASSDNLETQYF; cdr3_nt: TGTGCCAGCAGTGATAATTTAGAGACCCAGTACTTC; v_call: TRBV25-1; j_call: TRBJ2-5; clone_size: -; d_call: -; cdr3_length: 12
cdr3_aa: CAISESALKGGLADSYEQYF; cdr3_nt: TGTGCCATCAGTGAATCTGCCTTGAAAGGCGGGCTAGCGGACTCCTACGAGCAGTACTTC; v_call: TRBV10-3; j_call: TRBJ2-7; clone_size: few; d_call: TRBD2; cdr3_length: 20
cdr3_aa: CASTGTVPTEAFF; cdr3_nt: TGTGCCAGCACTGGGACAGTACCCACTGAAGCTTTCTTT; v_call: TRBV2; j_call: TRBJ1-1; clone_size: -; d_call: TRBD1; cdr3_length: 13
cdr3_aa: CASSSGPAWETQYF; cdr3_nt: TGTGCCAGCAGCTCGGGACCAGCGTGGGAGACCCAGTACTTC; v_call: TRBV11-2; j_call: TRBJ2-5; clone_size: -; d_call: -; cdr3_length: 14
cdr3_aa: CASSSNPDGGAPYEQYF; cdr3_nt: TGTGCCAGCAGCTCGAATCCCGATGGCGGCGCCCCCTACGAGCAGTACTTC; v_call: TRBV3-1/TRBV3-2; j_call: TRBJ2-7; clone_size: -; d_call: -; cdr3_length: 17
cdr3_aa: CASSLTSLYQETQYF; cdr3_nt: TGTGCCAGCAGCCTGACTAGTTTGTACCAAGAGACCCAGTACTTC; v_call: TRBV7-9; j_call: TRBJ2-5; clone_size: -; d_call: -; cdr3_length: 15
cdr3_aa: CASSYLAEQYF; cdr3_nt: TGCGCCAGCAGCTACTTAGCCGAGCAGTACTTC; v_call: TRBV5-1; j_call: TRBJ2-7; clone_size: -; d_call: -; cdr3_length: 11
cdr3_aa: CASSRQSSGNTIYF; cdr3_nt: TGTGCCAGTAGCCGACAGAGTTCTGGAAACACCATATATTTT; v_call: TRBV19; j_call: TRBJ1-3; clone_size: -; d_call: -; cdr3_length: 14
cdr3_aa: CASSEEGTGSTVSLAGAADTQYF; cdr3_nt: TGTGCCAGCAGTGAAGAGGGGACAGGGTCCACAGTATCCCTAGCGGGAGCGGCAGATACGCAGTATTTT; v_call: TRBV2; j_call: TRBJ2-3; clone_size: -; d_call: -; cdr3_length: 23
cdr3_aa: CASSYFSGIDTQYF; cdr3_nt: TGTGCCAGCAGTTACTTTTCAGGAATAGATACGCAGTATTTT; v_call: TRBV6-5; j_call: TRBJ2-3; clone_size: -; d_call: -; cdr3_length: 14
cdr3_aa: CASSQGVGNEQFF; cdr3_nt: TGTGCCAGCAGTCAGGGAGTGGGCAATGAGCAGTTCTTC; v_call: TRBV11-3; j_call: TRBJ2-1; clone_size: -; d_call: -; cdr3_length: 13